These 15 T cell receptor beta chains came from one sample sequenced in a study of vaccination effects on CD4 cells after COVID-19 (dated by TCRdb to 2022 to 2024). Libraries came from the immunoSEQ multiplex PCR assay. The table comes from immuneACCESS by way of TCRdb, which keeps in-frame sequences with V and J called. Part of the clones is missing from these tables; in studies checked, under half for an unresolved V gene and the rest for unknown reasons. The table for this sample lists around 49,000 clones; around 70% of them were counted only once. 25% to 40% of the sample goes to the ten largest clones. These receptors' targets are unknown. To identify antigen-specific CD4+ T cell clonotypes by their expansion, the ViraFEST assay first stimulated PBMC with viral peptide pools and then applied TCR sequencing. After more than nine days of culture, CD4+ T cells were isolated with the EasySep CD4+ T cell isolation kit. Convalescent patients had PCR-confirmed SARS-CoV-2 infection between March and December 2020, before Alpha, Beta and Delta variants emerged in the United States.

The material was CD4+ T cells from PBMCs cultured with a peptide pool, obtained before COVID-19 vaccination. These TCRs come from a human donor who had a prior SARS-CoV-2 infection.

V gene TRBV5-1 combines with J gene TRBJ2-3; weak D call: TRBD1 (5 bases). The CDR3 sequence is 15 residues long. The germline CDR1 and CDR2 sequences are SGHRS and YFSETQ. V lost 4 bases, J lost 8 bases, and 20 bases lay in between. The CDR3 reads CASSPETERRTTQYF. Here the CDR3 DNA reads TGCGCCAGCAGCCCTGAGACAGAACGCCGCACTACGCAGTATTTT. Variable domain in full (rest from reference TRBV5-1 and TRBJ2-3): KAGVTQTPRYLIKTRGQQVTLSCSPISGHRSVSWYQQTPGQGLQFLFEYFSETQRNKGNFPGRFSGRQFSNSRSEMNVSTLELGDSALYLCASSPETERRTTQYFGPGTRLTVL.

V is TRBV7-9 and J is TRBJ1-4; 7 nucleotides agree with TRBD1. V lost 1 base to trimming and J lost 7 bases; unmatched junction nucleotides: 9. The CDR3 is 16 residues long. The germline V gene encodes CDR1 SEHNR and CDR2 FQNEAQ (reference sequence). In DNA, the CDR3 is TGTGCCAGCAGCTTAGGGGACAGCCTCCGGGGTGAAAAACTGTTTTTT. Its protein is CASSLGDSLRGEKLFF.

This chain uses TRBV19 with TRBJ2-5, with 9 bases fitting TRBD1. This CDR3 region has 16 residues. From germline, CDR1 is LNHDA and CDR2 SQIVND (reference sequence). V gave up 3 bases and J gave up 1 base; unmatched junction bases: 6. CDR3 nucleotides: TGTGCCAGTAGTATCGGGTACAGGGGGCGCCAAGAGACCCAGTACTTC. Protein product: CASSIGYRGRQETQYF.

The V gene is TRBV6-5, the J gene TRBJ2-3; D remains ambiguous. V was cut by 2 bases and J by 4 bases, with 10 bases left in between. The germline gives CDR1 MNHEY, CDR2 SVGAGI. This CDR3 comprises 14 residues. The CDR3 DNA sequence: TGTGCCAGCAGTTACACCCGCGGATCAGATACGCAGTATTTT. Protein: CASSYTRGSDTQYF.

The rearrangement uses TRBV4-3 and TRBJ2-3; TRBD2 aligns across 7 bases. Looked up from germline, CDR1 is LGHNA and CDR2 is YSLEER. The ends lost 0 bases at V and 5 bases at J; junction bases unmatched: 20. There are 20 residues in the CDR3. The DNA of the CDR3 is TGCGCCAGCAGCCAAGATGGGGTACTATTGGGGCGGGAGAACGGAGATACGCAGTATTTT. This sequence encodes CASSQDGVLLGRENGDTQYF.

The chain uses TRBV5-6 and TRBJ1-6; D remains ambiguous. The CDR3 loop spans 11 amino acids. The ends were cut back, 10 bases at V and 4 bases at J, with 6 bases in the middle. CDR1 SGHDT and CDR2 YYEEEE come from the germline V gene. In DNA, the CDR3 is TGTGCCCGCAAGTATAATTCACCCCTCCACTTT. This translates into CARKYNSPLHF.

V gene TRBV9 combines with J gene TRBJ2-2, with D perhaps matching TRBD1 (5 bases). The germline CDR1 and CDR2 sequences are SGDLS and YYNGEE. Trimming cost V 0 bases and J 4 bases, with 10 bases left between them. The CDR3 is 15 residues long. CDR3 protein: CASSVGQSSTGELFF. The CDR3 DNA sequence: TGTGCCAGCAGCGTAGGACAGTCTAGCACCGGGGAGCTGTTTTTT.

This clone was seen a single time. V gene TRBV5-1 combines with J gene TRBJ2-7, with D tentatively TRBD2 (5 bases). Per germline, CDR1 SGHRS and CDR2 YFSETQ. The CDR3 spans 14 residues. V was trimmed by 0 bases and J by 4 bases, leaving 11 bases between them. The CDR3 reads CASSLGGRRYEQYF. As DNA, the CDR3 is TGCGCCAGCAGCTTGGGAGGGCGCCGTTACGAGCAGTACTTC.

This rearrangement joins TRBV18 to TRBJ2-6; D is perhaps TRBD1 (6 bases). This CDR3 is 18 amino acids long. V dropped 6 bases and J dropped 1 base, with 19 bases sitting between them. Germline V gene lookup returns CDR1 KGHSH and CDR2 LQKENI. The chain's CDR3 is CASSPGQNRLSGANVLTF. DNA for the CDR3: TGTGCCAGCTCCCCAGGACAGAATCGCTTGTCTGGGGCCAACGTCCTGACTTTC.

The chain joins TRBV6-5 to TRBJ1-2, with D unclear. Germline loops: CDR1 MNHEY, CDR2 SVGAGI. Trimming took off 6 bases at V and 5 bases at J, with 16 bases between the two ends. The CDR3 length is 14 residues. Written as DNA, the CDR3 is TGTGCCAGCAGGGCTTCGGTAGGACCGTATGGCTACACCTTC. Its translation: CASRASVGPYGYTF.

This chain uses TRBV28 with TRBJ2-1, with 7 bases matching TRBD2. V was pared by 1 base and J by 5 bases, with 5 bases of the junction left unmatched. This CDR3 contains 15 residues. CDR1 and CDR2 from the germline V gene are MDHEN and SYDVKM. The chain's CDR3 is CASSLSGEGNNEQFF. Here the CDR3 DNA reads TGTGCCAGCAGTTTATCGGGGGAGGGAAACAATGAGCAGTTCTTC.

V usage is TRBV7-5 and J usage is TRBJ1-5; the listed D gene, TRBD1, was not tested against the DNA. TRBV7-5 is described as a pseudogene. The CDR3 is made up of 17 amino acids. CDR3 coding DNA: TGTGCCAGAAGCTTCACCGGGACACAAAATAGCAATCAGCCCCAGCATTTT. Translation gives CARSFTGTQNSNQPQHF.

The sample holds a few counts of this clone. The CDR3 DNA reads as TGTGCCAGCAGCGCCCTCAGACTATTATACAATGAGCAGTTCTTC. Amino acids: CASSALRLLYNEQFF. This chain connects TRBV9 to TRBJ2-1; maybe TRBD2 (5 bases). This CDR3 contains 15 residues. V lost 3 bases, J lost 4 bases, and 14 bases lay in between. Germline V gives CDR1 SGDLS, CDR2 YYNGEE. The variable domain in full, with the rest retrieved from reference TRBV9 and TRBJ2-1, is DSGVTQTPKHLITATGQRVTLRCSPRSGDLSVYWYQQSLDQGLQFLIQYYNGEERAKGNILERFSAQQFPDLHSELNLSSLELGDSALYFCASSALRLLYNEQFFGPGTRLTVL.

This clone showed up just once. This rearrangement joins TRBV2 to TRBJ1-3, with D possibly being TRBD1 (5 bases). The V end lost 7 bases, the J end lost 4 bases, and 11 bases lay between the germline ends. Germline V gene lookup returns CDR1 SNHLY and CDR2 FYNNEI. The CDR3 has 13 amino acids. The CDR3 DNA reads TGTGCCAGCATGGGGACGCAAGGAAACACCATATATTTT. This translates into CASMGTQGNTIYF. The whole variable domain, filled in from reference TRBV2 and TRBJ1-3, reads EPEVTQTPSHQVTQMGQEVILRCVPISNHLYFYWYRQILGQKVEFLVSFYNNEISEKSEIFDDQFSVERPDGSNFTLKIRSTKLEDSAMYFCASMGTQGNTIYFGEGSWLTVV.

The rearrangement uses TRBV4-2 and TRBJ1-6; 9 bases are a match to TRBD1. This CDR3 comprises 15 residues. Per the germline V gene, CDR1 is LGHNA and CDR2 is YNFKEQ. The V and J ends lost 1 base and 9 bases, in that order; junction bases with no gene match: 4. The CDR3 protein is CASSQGGTGISPLHF. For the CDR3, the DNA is TGTGCCAGCAGCCAAGGCGGGACAGGGATTTCACCCCTCCACTTT.